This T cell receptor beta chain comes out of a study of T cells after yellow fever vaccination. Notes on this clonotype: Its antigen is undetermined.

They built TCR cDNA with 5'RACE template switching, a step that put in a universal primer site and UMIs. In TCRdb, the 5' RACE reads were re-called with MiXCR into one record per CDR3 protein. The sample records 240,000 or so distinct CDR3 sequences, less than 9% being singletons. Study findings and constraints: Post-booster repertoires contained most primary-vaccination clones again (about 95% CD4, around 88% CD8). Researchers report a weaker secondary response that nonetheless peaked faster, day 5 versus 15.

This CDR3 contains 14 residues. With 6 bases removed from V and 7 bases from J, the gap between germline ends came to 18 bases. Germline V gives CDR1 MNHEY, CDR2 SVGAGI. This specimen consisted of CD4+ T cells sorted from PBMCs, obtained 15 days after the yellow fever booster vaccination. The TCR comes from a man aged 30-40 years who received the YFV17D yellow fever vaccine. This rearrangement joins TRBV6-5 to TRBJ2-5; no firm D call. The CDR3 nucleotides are TGTGCCAGCAGCTCCTCCAAGTGGGGATTGACCCAGTACTTC. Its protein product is CASSSSKWGLTQYF.